This T cell receptor beta chain was profiled in a study of blood T cells in healthy people across ages. Healthy Caucasian individuals from Russia aged 6 to 90 were enrolled as donors. CDR1 is DFQATT, CDR2 SNEGSKA, per germline (reference sequence). Losses at the gene ends were 3 bases for V and 3 bases for J; bases not matched to a gene: 6. The CDR3 covers 15 residues. Points from the study as a whole: The recorded TCR beta diversity per million T cells decreased in a roughly linear manner with age.

A note on this clonotype: What it binds is unknown.

A second PCR of roughly 6 to 12 cycles used a sample-barcoded 5' primer and a J-beta primer mix. Every cDNA molecule carried a tag from a template-switch adaptor bearing 12 random nucleotides. TCRdb reprocessed the 5' RACE reads with MiXCR, giving one entry per CDR3 protein. The sample carries roughly 500,000 distinct CDR3 sequences, approximately 25% recorded once. The source is a woman between 65 and 79 years old in good health. The sample consisted of blood. The chain recombines TRBV20-1 with TRBJ2-1; TRBD2 aligns across 9 bases. CDR3 DNA: TGCAGTGCTAGGGCTAGCGGGGTTCGCTACAATGAGCAGTTCTTC. Translated, it gives CSARASGVRYNEQFF.